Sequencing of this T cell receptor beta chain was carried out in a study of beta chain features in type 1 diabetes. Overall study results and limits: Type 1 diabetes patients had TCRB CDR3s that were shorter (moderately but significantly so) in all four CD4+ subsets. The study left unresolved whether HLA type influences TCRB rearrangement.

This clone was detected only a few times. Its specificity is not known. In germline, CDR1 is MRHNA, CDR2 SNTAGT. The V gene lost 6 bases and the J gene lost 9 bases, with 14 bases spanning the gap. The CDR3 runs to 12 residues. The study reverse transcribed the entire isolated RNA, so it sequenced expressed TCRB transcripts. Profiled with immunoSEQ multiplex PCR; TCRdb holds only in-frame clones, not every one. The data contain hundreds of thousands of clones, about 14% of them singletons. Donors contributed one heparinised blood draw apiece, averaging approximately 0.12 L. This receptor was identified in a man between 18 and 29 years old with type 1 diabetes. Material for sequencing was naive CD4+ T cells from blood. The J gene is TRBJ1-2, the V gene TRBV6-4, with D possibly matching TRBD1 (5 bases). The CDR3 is CASSPNQGSYTF. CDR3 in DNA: TGTGCCAGCAGCCCGAATCAGGGAAGCTACACCTTC.